The entry below gives a single TCR beta chain sequence along with its context. Its antigen is not identified. The sample is drawn from a study of glioma-infiltrating T cells. Study observations and caveats: Non-neoplastic patients had below-expected tissue-blood divergence, while all gliomas exceeded expectation.

Germline CDR1 is DFQATT and CDR2 is SNEGSKA (reference sequence). V lost 0 bases, J lost 3 bases, and 11 bases stayed unmatched. This CDR3 comprises 17 residues. TCR alpha and beta CDR3 regions were amplified from RNA using iRepertoire nested multiplex PCR. One-step reverse transcription and amplification started from approximately 100-400 ng of tissue mRNA or PBMC total RNA. TCRdb recomputed calls from the multiplex PCR reads with MiXCR, one row per CDR3 protein. This sample has around 180,000 distinct CDR3 sequences, with around 40% found just once. The source material was glioma tissue, nonneoplastic brain tissue, or PBMCs (not recorded which). V usage is TRBV20-1 and J usage is TRBJ1-2, with 9 bases that match TRBD1. This clonotype was sampled from a human donor with low-grade glioma or glioblastoma, undergoing nonglioma brain surgery, or in good health (not recorded which). The CDR3 sequence is CSARDVSGQGLDYGYTF. The CDR3 bases are TGCAGTGCTAGAGATGTATCCGGACAGGGGCTTGACTATGGCTACACCTTC.